The source of this T cell receptor beta chain is a study of T-cell memory formation after mild COVID-19. TCRdb fed the 5' RACE reads into MiXCR, producing one record per CDR3 protein. Of roughly 80,000 distinct CDR3 sequences listed, approximately 15% were seen once; the top ten hold about 31%. The germline V gene encodes CDR1 SGHVS and CDR2 FNYEAQ. CDR3 length equals 15 residues. Deletions cut 1 base from V and 2 bases from J, with 9 bases between. V is TRBV7-6 and J is TRBJ1-5, with D possibly TRBD1 on 5 matching bases. The material sequenced was PBMCs or a T cell subset sorted from them (not recorded which). The sequence was collected from an adult woman who had mild COVID-19 (a few samples of this study predate the infection). Cell type and time point are not known. This chain's CDR3 is CASSLGGDGNQPQHF. CDR3 bases: TGTGCCAGCAGCTTAGGCGGGGACGGCAATCAGCCCCAGCATTTT.